Listed below are T cell receptor beta chains from one sample, sequenced in a study of spatial heterogeneity in lung cancer. TCRdb used MiXCR to reprocess the 5' RACE reads, holding one entry per CDR3 protein. The sample holds about 720 distinct CDR3 sequences, over 12% seen once. The sequences come from lung tumor tissue, collected at surgery. These receptor sequences come from a male donor with early-stage non-small cell lung cancer. Both conserved end residues are part of each CDR3. A D gene is named only where the DNA matches it firmly. Not every row has a clone size; where given, it reads once, few, many or a size class.

d_call j_call clone_size v_call cdr3_aa cdr3_nt
. TRBJ2-5 large TRBV6-1 CASSEGQFQETQYF TGTGCCAGCAGTGAAGGACAGTTCCAAGAGACCCAGTACTTC
. TRBJ2-7 large TRBV29-1 CSVEDRPYEQYF TGCAGCGTTGAGGACCGTCCCTACGAGCAGTACTTC
. TRBJ2-2 . TRBV3-1 CASSQDAVAGELFF TGTGCCAGCAGCCAAGATGCCGTAGCCGGGGAGCTGTTTTTT
TRBD2 TRBJ2-3 once TRBV5-1 CASSSPLAGGTDTQYF TGCGCCAGCAGCTCACCTCTAGCGGGGGGTACAGATACGCAGTATTTT
TRBD1 TRBJ2-6 few TRBV5-8 CASSPEGGAGANVLTF TGTGCCAGCAGCCCGGAAGGGGGCGCTGGGGCCAACGTCCTGACTTTC
TRBD1 TRBJ1-4 . TRBV7-2 CASSSRGLSNEKLFF TGTGCCAGCAGCTCCAGGGGGTTATCTAATGAAAAACTGTTTTTT
. TRBJ2-5 . TRBV7-2 CASSWGFVETQYF TGTGCCAGCAGCTGGGGATTCGTAGAGACCCAGTACTTC
. TRBJ2-1 medium-sized TRBV18 CASSPDRTYNEQFF TGTGCCAGCTCTCCTGACAGGACCTACAATGAGCAGTTCTTC
. TRBJ2-7 . TRBV29-1 CSVEVAREQYF TGCAGCGTTGAAGTGGCGAGGGAGCAGTACTTC
. TRBJ1-4 few TRBV28 CASSYVEKLFF TGTGCCAGCAGCTACGTTGAAAAACTGTTTTTT
. TRBJ1-3 . TRBV5-1 CASSSRLTQGSGNTIYF TGCGCCAGCAGCTCCCGTCTAACCCAGGGATCTGGAAACACCATATATTTT
. TRBJ2-2 . TRBV28 CASGPLQGTGGELFF TGTGCCAGCGGACCATTACAGGGTACCGGCGGGGAGCTGTTTTTT
. TRBJ1-6 large TRBV20-1 CSATRDTNSPLHF TGCAGTGCTACTCGGGACACTAATTCACCCCTCCACTTT
. TRBJ1-2 large TRBV19 CASSINREVYGYTF TGTGCCAGTAGTATCAACAGGGAGGTCTATGGCTACACCTTC
. TRBJ2-1 few TRBV7-9 CASSPGVRGNEQFF TGTGCCAGCAGCCCAGGGGTGAGGGGCAATGAGCAGTTCTTC
. TRBJ1-4 few TRBV29-1 CSVRDDNEKLFF TGCAGCGTTCGGGACGATAATGAAAAACTGTTTTTT
. TRBJ1-5 medium-sized TRBV20-1 CSASFPQGGGQPQHF TGCAGTGCTTCCTTTCCTCAGGGAGGAGGACAGCCCCAGCATTTT
TRBD2 TRBJ2-5 . TRBV7-9 CASSLSSSSGKGETQYF TGTGCCAGCAGCTTAAGTTCAAGTAGCGGGAAGGGGGAGACCCAGTACTTC
TRBD2 TRBJ2-3 large TRBV20-1 CSARGGTSGNADTQYF TGCAGTGCTAGAGGCGGGACTAGCGGGAACGCAGATACGCAGTATTTT
. TRBJ2-7 few TRBV2 CASSEPSSYEQYF TGTGCCAGCAGTGAGCCTAGCTCCTACGAGCAGTACTTC
. TRBJ2-2 few TRBV7-7 CASSLSGNTGELFF TGTGCTAGCAGCTTAAGCGGGAACACCGGGGAGCTGTTTTTT
TRBD1 TRBJ2-5 few TRBV20-1 CSATQGAGGLRSQETQYF TGCAGTGCTACACAGGGGGCTGGAGGGCTTAGAAGCCAAGAGACCCAGTACTTC
. TRBJ2-5 large TRBV12-3/TRBV12-4 CASSFQETQYF TGTGCCAGCAGTTTCCAGGAGACCCAGTACTTC
. TRBJ1-1 . TRBV7-9 CASNARWNTEAFF TGTGCCAGCAACGCACGGTGGAACACTGAAGCTTTCTTT
. TRBJ2-2 few TRBV5-6 CASSLWGLNTGELFF TGTGCCAGCAGCTTATGGGGTCTGAACACCGGGGAGCTGTTTTTT
. TRBJ2-2 few TRBV12-3/TRBV12-4 CASSPAGLDTGELFF TGTGCCAGCAGTCCTGCCGGCTTGGACACCGGGGAGCTGTTTTTT
TRBD1 TRBJ2-3 large TRBV20-1 CSASGRGQADTQYF TGCAGTGCTAGTGGCAGGGGGCAGGCAGATACGCAGTATTTT
. TRBJ2-7 few TRBV10-2 CASSSAGEQYF TGCGCCAGCAGCTCCGCTGGGGAGCAGTACTTC
. TRBJ1-1 few TRBV6-2/TRBV6-3 CASSGGAVYTEAFF TGTGCCAGCAGTGGGGGCGCGGTCTACACTGAAGCTTTCTTT
TRBD2 TRBJ2-7 large TRBV6-1 CASSFLTSGSEQYF TGTGCCAGCAGTTTCCTTACTAGCGGATCTGAGCAGTACTTC
TRBD1 TRBJ1-6 large TRBV28 CASSLDTGGSYNSPLHF TGTGCCAGCAGTTTAGACACAGGGGGCTCCTATAATTCACCCCTCCACTTT
TRBD1 TRBJ1-6 medium-sized TRBV4-2 CASSQDGTENSPLHF TGTGCCAGCAGCCAAGATGGGACAGAGAATTCACCCCTCCACTTT
TRBD2 TRBJ2-7 . TRBV6-2/TRBV6-3 CASSYVATSGSREQYF TGTGCCAGCAGTTACGTTGCTACGAGCGGGAGTCGGGAGCAGTACTTC
. TRBJ1-1 large TRBV7-8 CASGGTENEAFF TGTGCCAGCGGGGGGACGGAGAATGAAGCTTTCTTT
TRBD1 TRBJ2-1 large TRBV5-1 CASSSGTGAEQFF TGCGCCAGCAGCTCCGGGACAGGGGCTGAGCAGTTCTTC
. TRBJ2-2 large TRBV29-1 CSVLKGSSPNTGELFF TGCAGCGTCTTAAAGGGAAGCAGCCCAAACACCGGGGAGCTGTTTTTT
TRBD2 TRBJ2-1 large TRBV7-2 CASSQGLAGGNEQFF TGTGCCAGCAGCCAAGGACTAGCGGGAGGTAATGAGCAGTTCTTC
TRBD2 TRBJ2-1 few TRBV3-1 CASSPTSGGPTYNEQFF TGTGCCAGCAGCCCCACTAGCGGGGGGCCTACCTACAATGAGCAGTTCTTC
TRBD1 TRBJ2-5 large TRBV6-5 CASSYVFTGGLQETQYF TGTGCCAGCAGTTACGTCTTCACAGGGGGCCTCCAAGAGACCCAGTACTTC
. TRBJ1-6 large TRBV6-5 CASSYGVQNNSPLHF TGTGCCAGCAGTTACGGTGTCCAGAATAATTCACCCCTCCACTTT